The 5 T cell receptor beta chains reported below all come from one sample, sequenced in a study of OX40 agonist ivuxolimab in advanced cancers. The repertoire was sequenced with immunoSEQ multiplex PCR; TCRdb's copy has only in-frame clones and lacks some. Of tens of thousands of clones in the sample, 85% to 90% were seen once. Source: CD4+ or CD8+ T cells sorted from blood, taken in a trial of the OX40 agonist ivuxolimab. Receptors were obtained from an adult with an advanced solid tumor such as melanoma, head and neck, liver or kidney cancer.

In this sample, this clone turned up a few times. V gene TRBV7-9 combines with J gene TRBJ1-3; no clear D gene. The germline V gene encodes CDR1 SEHNR and CDR2 FQNEAQ (reference sequence). The CDR3 has 12 amino acids. Trimming cost V 3 bases and J 4 bases, with 4 bases left between them. The CDR3 nucleotides read TGTGCCAGCAGCTTCAGCGGAAACACCATATATTTT. Translated: CASSFSGNTIYF.

The rearrangement joins TRBV21-1 to TRBJ1-6; the table's TRBD1 call for D was not verified on the DNA. TRBV21-1 is flagged as a pseudogene. The CDR3 extends over 15 amino acids. The CDR3, as DNA: TGTGCCAGCAGCAAATGGACAGGAGTCTTAGCAACCCTCCACTTT. Protein product: CASSKWTGVLATLHF.

The J gene is TRBJ1-2, the V gene TRBV6-5, with D perhaps TRBD1 (5 bases). Germline V gene data show CDR1 as MNHEY and CDR2 as SVGAGI. V was cut by 0 bases and J by 4 bases, with 12 bases left in between. This CDR3 region has 15 residues. DNA for the CDR3: TGTGCCAGCAGTTACTCCCTCATGACAGTCTATGGCTACACCTTC. Amino acids: CASSYSLMTVYGYTF.

This clone was recorded only once. The rearrangement uses TRBV6-5 and TRBJ2-2; tentatively, D is TRBD1 or TRBD2 (7 bases each). Germline CDR1 is MNHEY and CDR2 is SVGAGI. The CDR3 sequence is 16 residues long. V was trimmed by 2 bases and J by 7 bases, leaving 17 bases between them. The CDR3 region is CASSYRGGGQGGELFF. The DNA of the CDR3 is TGTGCCAGCAGTTACCGGGGAGGGGGCCAGGGCGGGGAGCTGTTTTTT.

The V and J genes are TRBV21-1 and TRBJ2-3; TRBD2, the table's D call, lacks a check against the DNA. TRBV21-1 is assigned pseudogene status. The CDR3 has 14 amino acids. The chain's CDR3 is CAGESGRITDTQYF. Written as DNA, the CDR3 is TGTGCAGGGGAGTCGGGGAGGATCACAGATACGCAGTATTTT.